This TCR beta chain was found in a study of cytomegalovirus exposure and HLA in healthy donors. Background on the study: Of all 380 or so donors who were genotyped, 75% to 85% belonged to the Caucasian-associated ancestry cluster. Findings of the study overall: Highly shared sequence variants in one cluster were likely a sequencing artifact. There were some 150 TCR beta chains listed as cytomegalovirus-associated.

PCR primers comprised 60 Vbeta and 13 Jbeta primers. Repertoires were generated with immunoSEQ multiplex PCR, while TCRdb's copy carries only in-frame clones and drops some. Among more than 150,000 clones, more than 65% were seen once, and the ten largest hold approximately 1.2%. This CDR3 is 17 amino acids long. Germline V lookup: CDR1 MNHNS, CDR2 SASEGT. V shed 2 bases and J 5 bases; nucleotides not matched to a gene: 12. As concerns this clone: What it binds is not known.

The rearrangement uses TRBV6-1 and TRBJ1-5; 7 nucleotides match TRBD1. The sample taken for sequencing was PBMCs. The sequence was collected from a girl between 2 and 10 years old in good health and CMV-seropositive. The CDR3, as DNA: TGTGCCAGCAGTGAACGGCCAGGGGGGCCATCCTATCAGCCCCAGCATTTT. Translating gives CASSERPGGPSYQPQHF.